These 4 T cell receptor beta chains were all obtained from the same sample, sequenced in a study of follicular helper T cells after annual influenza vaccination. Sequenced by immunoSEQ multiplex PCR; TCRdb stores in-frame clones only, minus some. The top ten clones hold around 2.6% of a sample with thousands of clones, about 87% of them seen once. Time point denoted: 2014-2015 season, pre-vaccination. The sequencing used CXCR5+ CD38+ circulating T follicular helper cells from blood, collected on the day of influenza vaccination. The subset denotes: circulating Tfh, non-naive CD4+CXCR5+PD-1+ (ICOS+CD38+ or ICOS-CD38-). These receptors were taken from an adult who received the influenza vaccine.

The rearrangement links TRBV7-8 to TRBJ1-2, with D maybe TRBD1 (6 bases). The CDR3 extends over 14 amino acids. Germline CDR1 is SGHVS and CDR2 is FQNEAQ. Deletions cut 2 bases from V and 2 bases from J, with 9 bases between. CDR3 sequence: CASSLMGANYGYTF. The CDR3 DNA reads TGTGCCAGCAGCTTAATGGGGGCCAACTATGGCTACACCTTC. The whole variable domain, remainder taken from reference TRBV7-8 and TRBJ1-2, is GAGVSQSPRYKVAKRGQDVALRCDPISGHVSLFWYQQALGQGPEFLTYFQNEAQLDKSGLPSDRFFAERPEGSVSTLKIQRTQQEDSAVYLCASSLMGANYGYTFGSGTRLTVV.

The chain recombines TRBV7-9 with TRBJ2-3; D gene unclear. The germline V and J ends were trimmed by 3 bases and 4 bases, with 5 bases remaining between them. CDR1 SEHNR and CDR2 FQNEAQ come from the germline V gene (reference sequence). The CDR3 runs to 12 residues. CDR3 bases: TGTGCCAGCAGCTTTTCTTCAGATACGCAGTATTTT. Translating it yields CASSFSSDTQYF.

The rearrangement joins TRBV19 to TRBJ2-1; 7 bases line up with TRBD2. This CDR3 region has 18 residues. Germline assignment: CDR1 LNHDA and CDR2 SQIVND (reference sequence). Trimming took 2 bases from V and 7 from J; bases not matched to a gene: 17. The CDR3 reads CASSIQALGLPERNEQFF. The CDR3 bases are TGTGCCAGTAGTATACAGGCCCTGGGACTACCTGAACGGAATGAGCAGTTCTTC.

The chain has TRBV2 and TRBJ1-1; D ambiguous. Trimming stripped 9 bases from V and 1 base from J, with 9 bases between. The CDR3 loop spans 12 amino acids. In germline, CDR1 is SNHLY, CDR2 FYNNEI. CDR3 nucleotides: TGTGCCAGGACCGGGGAGAACACTGAAGCTTTCTTT. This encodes CARTGENTEAFF.